The present T cell receptor (beta chain) was sequenced within a study of blood T cell repertoires in COVID-19. In the study overall: Donors in the United States, Italy and Spain gave samples during acute or convalescent COVID-19. PBMCs, B-cell-depleted T cells, or T cells were the source of the cDNA or gDNA that made up the material.

This CDR3 spans 16 amino acids. V was pared by 3 bases and J by 3 bases, with 6 bases of the junction left unmatched. Germline V gives CDR1 SGDLS, CDR2 YYNGEE. Under the authors' procedure: Reference gene primer amplification gave estimated nucleated cell counts. The method was immunoSEQ multiplex PCR; TCRdb's version includes in-frame clones alone and lacks a portion of them. V, J and clone size reflect that table, while D and trimming were determined from the DNA. The data contain 35,000 to 50,000 clones, roughly 90% of them seen just once; the ten biggest clones take up about 3%. The source material was peripheral blood. This receptor was obtained from a man in his forties or fifties with active COVID-19. This sequence joins TRBV9 and TRBJ2-2; the match to TRBD2 covers 9 bases. CDR3 protein: CASSARSGGYTGELFF. In DNA form, the CDR3 reads TGTGCCAGCAGCGCACGTAGCGGGGGTTACACCGGGGAGCTGTTTTTT.